This TCR beta chain was found in a study of Japanese encephalitis immunity and Zika vaccine responses. Study summary: Week 0, before the first ZPIV dose, and week 52 were sequenced.

CFSE-labeled PBMCs were cultured 5 to 6 days with peptide pools, each at roughly 0.93 ug/mL. Unfixed live CD56-CD19-CD16-CD3+CD4+ CFSE-low cells were sorted as proliferating CD4 T cells. A single record per CDR3 protein comes from TCRdb applying MiXCR to the 5' RACE reads. Counted here are hundreds of distinct CDR3 sequences, around 8% occurring once; the ten biggest clones make up approximately 20%. From germline, CDR1 is MNHEY and CDR2 SVGEGT. CDR3 length: 16 amino acids. The V gene end was trimmed by 4 bases and the J gene end by 0 bases; junction bases not matched to a gene: 5. This clonotype is termed hyperexpanded.

The source material was antigen-activated CD4+ T cells from blood, cultured, sampled during a Zika inactivated vaccine study. The chain links TRBV6-2 or TRBV6-3 to TRBJ2-7; TRBD2 aligns across 11 bases. The receptor was isolated from an adult woman who received an inactivated Zika virus vaccine. The CDR3 DNA sequence: TGTGCCAGCAGTTCCGGACTAGCGGGTATCTCCTACGAGCAGTACTTC. Protein sequence: CASSSGLAGISYEQYF.